The T cell receptor (beta chain) under discussion was sequenced for a study of radiation and T cells in renal cell carcinoma. Broader study findings: Top tumor clonotypes rose in blood 2 weeks post-radiation, then contracted.

Produced via immunoSEQ multiplex PCR; TCRdb's table is partial and in-frame only. The data hold about 74,000 clones, with 70% to 90% observed a single time. With respect to this clone: Its specificity is not known.

Germline CDR1 LNHDA, CDR2 SQIVND (reference sequence). V was shortened by 7 bases and J by 0 bases, with 9 bases between the two germline ends. The CDR3 runs 14 residues. The time point here: blood 4 weeks post-SBRT, at nephrectomy. The treatment is: 15 Gy SBRT to primary tumor, nephrectomy 4 weeks later. Nephrectomy followed 15 Gy stereotactic body radiation by 4 weeks. Blood was sampled at baseline, 2 weeks and 4 weeks after SBRT. This renal cell carcinoma was of the clear cell type. V is TRBV19 and J is TRBJ1-4; D remains unclear. Sequences were derived from blood, sampled from a patient whose treatment included radiotherapy and nephrectomy. The sequence was collected from a woman between 70 and 85 years old with renal cell carcinoma. This CDR3 is CASIAAPTNEKLFF. The DNA of the CDR3 is TGTGCCAGTATAGCGGCACCAACTAATGAAAAACTGTTTTTT.